These T cell receptor beta chains were read from a single sample in a study of blood T cells in healthy people across ages. TCRdb re-called the 5' RACE reads through MiXCR, storing one row per CDR3 protein. The sample shows 700,000 or so distinct CDR3 sequences, over 40% of them seen only once. The source material was blood. The receptors originated from a man at least 80 years old in good health. CDR3s include the opening cysteine and the closing phenylalanine or tryptophan. A D gene is named only where the DNA matches it firmly. Not every row has a clone size; where given, it reads once, few, many or a size class.

clone_size	j_call	v_call	d_call	cdr3_aa	cdr3_nt
.	TRBJ2-1	TRBV4-3	TRBD2	CASSPTSGGGWIYNEQFF	TGCGCCAGCAGCCCGACTAGCGGGGGGGGTTGGATTTACAATGAGCAGTTCTTC
few	TRBJ2-1	TRBV6-5	.	CASSYSRQPYNEQFF	TGTGCCAGCAGTTACTCGAGACAGCCATACAATGAGCAGTTCTTC
.	TRBJ2-1	TRBV3-1	.	CASSQGGFYNEQFF	TGTGCCAGCAGCCAAGGGGGGTTTTACAATGAGCAGTTCTTC
.	TRBJ1-1	TRBV20-1	.	CSASIGGWVNTEAFF	TGCAGTGCTAGTATAGGGGGGTGGGTGAACACTGAAGCTTTCTTT
.	TRBJ2-7	TRBV2	TRBD1	CASSRATGGHEQYF	TGTGCCAGCAGTCGAGCGACAGGGGGACACGAGCAGTACTTC
few	TRBJ2-2	TRBV27	.	CASSLRAGELFF	TGTGCCAGCAGTTTAAGGGCCGGGGAGCTGTTTTTT
few	TRBJ1-6	TRBV20-1	.	CSARPVGYRESPPHF	TGCAGTGCTAGACCGGTAGGGTATCGGGAATCACCCCCCCACTTT
.	TRBJ2-3	TRBV4-2	.	CASSQVGDARTDTQYF	TGTGCCAGCAGCCAAGTCGGGGACGCCCGCACAGATACGCAGTATTTT
.	TRBJ1-4	TRBV11-2	TRBD1	CASSQLGGNEKLFF	TGTGCCAGCAGCCAACTAGGGGGCAATGAAAAACTGTTTTTT
.	TRBJ2-7	TRBV4-2	.	CASGKNRAGYEQYF	TGTGCCAGCGGAAAAAACAGGGCGGGGTACGAGCAGTACTTC
.	TRBJ1-5	TRBV12-3/TRBV12-4	.	CASSLSPIRPQHF	TGTGCCAGCAGTTTAAGCCCAATCAGGCCCCAGCATTTT
few	TRBJ2-7	TRBV4-3	.	CASSQERVRYEQYF	TGCGCCAGCAGCCAAGAACGGGTTAGGTACGAGCAGTACTTC
.	TRBJ2-3	TRBV9	.	CASSPPLRKTVIRTQYF	TGTGCCAGCAGCCCTCCCCTACGTAAGACAGTAATACGTACGCAGTATTTT
few	TRBJ2-3	TRBV7-9	.	CASSLLDSTDTQYF	TGTGCCAGCAGCTTACTCGACAGCACAGATACGCAGTATTTT
few	TRBJ2-3	TRBV10-2	TRBD1	CASRGTDYTDTQYF	TGCGCCAGCAGGGGGACAGATTACACAGATACGCAGTATTTT
few	TRBJ1-6	TRBV6-5	.	CASSYSNSPLHF	TGTGCCAGCAGTTACTCTAATTCACCCCTCCACTTT
.	TRBJ2-3	TRBV6-5	.	CASSYGTRDDTQYF	TGTGCCAGCAGTTACGGGACGAGGGACGACACGCAGTATTTT
.	TRBJ2-3	TRBV3-1	TRBD2	CASSHALAGGIDTQYF	TGTGCCAGCAGCCATGCCCTAGCGGGGGGCATAGATACGCAGTATTTT
.	TRBJ2-5	TRBV6-1	.	CASMVYGQETQYF	TGTGCCAGCATGGTCTACGGGCAAGAGACCCAGTACTTC
.	TRBJ2-5	TRBV24-1	TRBD1	CATSGQGLETQYF	TGTGCCACCAGCGGACAGGGGCTGGAGACCCAGTACTTC
once	TRBJ2-5	TRBV5-1	TRBD1	CASSEGQGIYGGTQYF	TGCGCCAGCAGTGAGGGACAGGGGATATATGGAGGGACCCAGTACTTC
few	TRBJ1-5	TRBV7-9	.	CASSSSGDWNQPQHF	TGTGCCAGCAGCTCCTCCGGGGACTGGAATCAGCCCCAGCATTTT
.	TRBJ2-3	TRBV7-9	.	CASSLDGVRSTDTQYF	TGTGCCAGCAGCTTAGACGGGGTCAGGAGCACAGATACGCAGTATTTT
.	TRBJ2-3	TRBV7-2	TRBD2	CASSSLPSGTIMDTQYF	TGTGCCAGCAGCTCCCTGCCTAGCGGGACTATTATGGATACGCAGTATTTT
.	TRBJ2-2	TRBV5-1	TRBD2	CASSARLAGNTGELFF	TGCGCCAGCAGCGCTCGACTAGCGGGGAACACCGGGGAGCTGTTTTTT
once	TRBJ1-4	TRBV4-1	.	CASSQDRTEEKLFF	TGCGCCAGCAGCCAAGACAGGACAGAAGAAAAACTGTTTTTT
few	TRBJ2-5	TRBV5-1	.	CASSHPGETQYF	TGCGCCAGCAGCCACCCCGGGGAGACCCAGTACTTC
few	TRBJ2-3	TRBV7-2	TRBD2	CASSLFRRIAGGAVTDTQYF	TGTGCCAGCAGCTTATTCAGGCGAATAGCGGGAGGAGCCGTTACAGATACGCAGTATTTT
.	TRBJ2-2	TRBV4-1	.	CASSQRDRGSGELFF	TGCGCCAGCAGCCAACGGGATAGGGGCTCCGGGGAGCTGTTTTTT
.	TRBJ2-7	TRBV5-1	.	CASSSDGTREQYF	TGCGCCAGCAGCTCGGACGGGACACGCGAGCAGTACTTC
many	TRBJ2-3	TRBV6-2/TRBV6-3	TRBD2	CASRLIAGGTDTQYF	TGTGCCAGCAGATTAATAGCGGGAGGAACAGATACGCAGTATTTT
.	TRBJ1-1	TRBV6-1	TRBD1	CASSRDRVAEAFF	TGTGCCAGCAGTCGGGACAGGGTCGCTGAAGCTTTCTTT
.	TRBJ1-2	TRBV6-1	.	CASSEAQRYTF	TGTGCCAGCAGTGAAGCGCAGCGATACACCTTC
.	TRBJ2-3	TRBV12-3/TRBV12-4	TRBD2	CASITRGGTDTQYF	TGTGCCAGCATCACCCGGGGGGGGACAGATACGCAGTATTTT
few	TRBJ2-2	TRBV7-2	.	CASSLDPPGASGTGELFF	TGTGCCAGCAGCTTAGACCCCCCGGGGGCCTCTGGGACCGGGGAGCTGTTTTTT
.	TRBJ2-1	TRBV9	TRBD1	CACSAGLRTGVYNEQFF	TGTGCCTGCAGCGCAGGGCTAAGGACAGGGGTATACAATGAGCAGTTCTTC
.	TRBJ2-5	TRBV28	TRBD2	CASSPPPGTSGYNEQYF	TGTGCCAGCAGCCCACCCCCCGGGACTAGCGGTTACAATGAGCAGTACTTC
.	TRBJ1-1	TRBV20-1	TRBD1	CSARGGQVNTEAFF	TGCAGTGCTAGAGGGGGACAGGTGAACACTGAAGCTTTCTTT
.	TRBJ2-5	TRBV11-2	.	CASSLEVGETQYF	TGTGCCAGCAGCTTGGAAGTGGGAGAGACCCAGTACTTC
.	TRBJ2-5	TRBV3-1	.	CASSQVGGEETQYF	TGTGCCAGCAGCCAAGTTGGAGGGGAGGAGACCCAGTACTTC
few	TRBJ2-2	TRBV27	.	CASRAMGAGELFF	TGTGCCAGCAGAGCCATGGGGGCCGGGGAGCTGTTTTTT